Presented here are 25 T cell receptor beta chains from one specimen sequenced in a study of T-cell memory formation after mild COVID-19. TCRdb called the 5' RACE reads again in MiXCR, with one record for every CDR3 protein. Among around 320,000 distinct CDR3 sequences listed, roughly 21% were seen once. Sequencing used PBMCs or a T cell subset sorted from them (not recorded which). These receptors were obtained from a man aged 18 to 29 who had mild COVID-19 (a few samples of this study predate the infection). Cell type and time point are not known.

This clonotype was seen ten or more times. The J gene is TRBJ2-1, the V gene TRBV7-2, with D tentatively TRBD2 (5 bases). This CDR3 contains 17 residues. The germline gives CDR1 SGHTA, CDR2 FQGNSA. With 4 bases removed from V and 0 bases from J, the gap between germline ends came to 16 bases. The CDR3 sequence is CASSSGFPGSSYNEQFF. The CDR3 DNA reads as TGTGCCAGCAGCTCAGGATTCCCGGGGAGCTCCTACAATGAGCAGTTCTTC. Filled out from reference TRBV7-2 and TRBJ2-1, the complete variable domain reads GAGVSQSPSNKVTEKGKDVELRCDPISGHTALYWYRQSLGQGLEFLIYFQGNSAPDKSGLPSDRFSAERTGGSVSTLTIQRTQQEDSAVYLCASSSGFPGSSYNEQFFGPGTRLTVL.

This clonotype turned up a few times. The chain is built from TRBV5-5 and TRBJ1-1, with no clear D. Germline V gives CDR1 SGHKS, CDR2 YYEKEE (reference sequence). V was shortened by 0 bases and J by 2 bases, with 17 bases between the two germline ends. The CDR3 is made up of 17 amino acids. The CDR3 loop reads CASSLGLMGQFNTEAFF. CDR3 nucleotides: TGTGCCAGCAGCTTGGGTTTAATGGGTCAGTTTAACACTGAAGCTTTCTTT. The entire variable domain, with the rest obtained from reference TRBV5-5 and TRBJ1-1, is as follows: DAGVTQSPTHLIKTRGQQVTLRCSPISGHKSVSWYQQVLGQGPQFIFQYYEKEERGRGNFPDRFSARQFPNYSSELNVNALLLGDSALYLCASSLGLMGQFNTEAFFGQGTRLTVV.

Here the CDR3 reads CASSPNTYEQYF. CDR3 DNA: TGTGCCAGCAGCCCCAACACCTACGAGCAGTACTTC. This chain connects TRBV5-5 to TRBJ2-7; D remains ambiguous. Trimming pared 4 bases from V and 2 bases from J, leaving 7 bases between. This CDR3 is built from 12 residues. CDR1 is SGHKS and CDR2 is YYEKEE in the germline V gene (reference sequence).

The chain couples TRBV12-3 or TRBV12-4 to TRBJ2-7; possibly TRBD2 for D (5 bases). V dropped 8 bases and J dropped 4 bases, with 12 bases sitting between them. The CDR3 is 12 amino acids. The CDR3 DNA sequence: TGTGCCAGCGAAGGAGGCAAATACGAGCAGTACGTC. This codes for CASEGGKYEQYV.

The rearrangement uses TRBV19 and TRBJ1-1, with D unclear. The CDR3 covers 14 residues. Germline V gives CDR1 LNHDA, CDR2 SQIVND (reference sequence). Trimming removed 0 bases from V and 4 bases from J, with 9 bases in between. The CDR3 protein is CASSIEAGFTEAFF. For the CDR3, the DNA is TGTGCCAGTAGTATAGAGGCGGGGTTCACTGAAGCTTTCTTT.

This clonotype was picked up many times. The V call is TRBV23-1, the J call TRBJ2-3; D remains unclear. TRBV23-1 is assigned to the ORF class and has an uncertain function. The length of the CDR3 is 16 residues. Trimming pared 4 bases from V and 0 bases from J, leaving 14 bases between. CDR3 coding DNA: TGCGCCAGCAGTCGGGCCAGGCACCTAAGCACAGATACGCAGTATTTT. Its translation is CASSRARHLSTDTQYF.

This clonotype was detected a few times. The V gene is TRBV5-1, the J gene TRBJ2-3, with D perhaps TRBD1 (5 bases). There are 15 residues in the CDR3. With 0 bases removed from V and 4 bases from J, the gap between germline ends came to 12 bases. Per the germline V gene, CDR1 is SGHRS and CDR2 is YFSETQ. The CDR3 loop is CASSLVLQAADTQYF. In DNA form, the CDR3 reads TGCGCCAGCAGCTTGGTTCTACAGGCGGCAGATACGCAGTATTTT.

CDR3 sequence reads: CASSLATTTNEKLFF. The CDR3 coding sequence is TGTGCCAGCAGCTTAGCGACTACAACTAATGAAAAACTGTTTTTT. V and J are TRBV7-2 and TRBJ1-4; D ambiguous. Between the trimmed V and J ends, which lost 0 bases and 0 bases, there was a span of 5 bases. The germline CDR1 and CDR2 sequences are SGHTA and FQGNSA. This CDR3 has 15 residues.

This chain links TRBV4-2 with TRBJ2-3; D is possibly TRBD2 (6 bases). CDR3 length equals 19 residues. The ends were cut back, 1 base at V and 3 bases at J, with 23 bases in the middle. Germline CDR1 LGHNA, CDR2 YNFKEQ. Here the CDR3 reads CASSQGEVREAEATDTQYF. The CDR3 nucleotides are TGTGCCAGCAGCCAAGGCGAGGTCAGGGAGGCCGAAGCGACAGATACGCAGTATTTT.

This clonotype occurred a few times. The rearrangement uses TRBV7-9 and TRBJ2-5; the D gene is possibly TRBD2 (6 bases). The CDR3 spans 16 residues. Trimming removed 1 base from V and 5 bases from J, with 17 bases in between. CDR1 is SEHNR, CDR2 FQNEAQ, per germline (reference sequence). CDR3 coding DNA: TGTGCCAGCAGCTTAGGCGGGGCCTCTCCCCACGAGACCCAGTACTTC. It encodes CASSLGGASPHETQYF. The entire variable domain, with the rest obtained from reference TRBV7-9 and TRBJ2-5, is as follows: DTGVSQNPRHKITKRGQNVTFRCDPISEHNRLYWYRQTLGQGPEFLTYFQNEAQLEKSRLLSDRFSAERPKGSFSTLEIQRTEQGDSAMYLCASSLGGASPHETQYFGPGTRLLVL.

The chain recombines TRBV7-3 with TRBJ2-1, with TRBD2 matching 10 bases. Per the germline V gene, CDR1 is SGHTA and CDR2 is FQGTGA. This CDR3 has 17 residues. Trimming cost V 5 bases and J 3 bases; bases outside gene matches: 10. The CDR3 sequence: CASSPRFSGGYYNEQFF. The CDR3 DNA follows: TGTGCCAGCAGCCCCCGATTTAGCGGGGGGTACTACAATGAGCAGTTCTTC.

The V call is TRBV5-4, the J call TRBJ2-7; TRBD1 aligns across 9 bases. The germline gives CDR1 SGHNT, CDR2 YYREEE (reference sequence). J gave up 2 bases and V 4 bases, and 7 bases lay outside the gene matches. This CDR3 has 15 amino acids. The DNA of the CDR3 is TGTGCCAGCAGCCGAAGCCGGGACAGGGCCTACGAGCAGTACTTC. This codes for CASSRSRDRAYEQYF. Filled out from reference TRBV5-4 and TRBJ2-7, the complete variable domain reads ETGVTQSPTHLIKTRGQQVTLRCSSQSGHNTVSWYQQALGQGPQFIFQYYREEENGRGNFPPRFSGLQFPNYSSELNVNALELDDSALYLCASSRSRDRAYEQYFGPGTRLTVT.

The chain has TRBV20-1 and TRBJ2-3; no definite D call. V was shortened by 1 base and J by 3 bases, with 5 bases between the two germline ends. CDR1 is DFQATT and CDR2 is SNEGSKA in the germline V gene (reference sequence). The CDR3 is 12 residues long. CDR3 region: CSARGRTDTQYF. CDR3 nucleotides: TGCAGTGCTAGAGGGCGAACAGATACGCAGTATTTT.

This clonotype turned up a few times. CDR3 nucleotides: TGTGCCACCAACCGACAGTCTAGCACAGATACGCAGTATTTT. Amino acid sequence: CATNRQSSTDTQYF. The chain joins TRBV15 to TRBJ2-3, with D possibly TRBD1 on 5 matching bases. Germline loops: CDR1 LNHNV, CDR2 YYDKDF (reference sequence). The CDR3 extends over 14 amino acids. Trimming removed 7 bases from V and 0 bases from J, with 11 bases in between.

The CDR3 DNA reads as TGTGCCAGCCAGGGGGCGGGAAACACCATATATTTT. Its translation is CASQGAGNTIYF. This chain joins TRBV12-3 or TRBV12-4 and TRBJ1-3; the match to TRBD1 covers 8 bases. CDR3 length: 12 residues. With 8 bases clipped from V and 4 bases from J, the junction kept 1 base outside the gene matches.

The V gene is TRBV5-5, the J gene TRBJ1-6; maybe TRBD1 (5 bases). V shed 4 bases and J shed 8 bases, with 13 bases lying between them. CDR3 length: 14 amino acids. Germline values: CDR1 SGHKS, CDR2 YYEKEE (reference sequence). CDR3 loop: CASSLGTADSPLHF. The CDR3 bases are TGTGCCAGCAGCCTGGGGACCGCGGATTCACCCCTCCACTTT.

This clonotype appeared a few times. The chain joins TRBV5-5 to TRBJ2-7; 9 bases are shared with TRBD1. Unmatched junction bases numbered 7, after V lost 4 bases and J lost 8 bases. Germline V gene sequence: CDR1 SGHKS, CDR2 YYEKEE (reference sequence). CDR3 size: 13 residues. CDR3: CASSPTGGGKQYV. In DNA, the CDR3 is TGTGCCAGCAGCCCCACAGGGGGCGGAAAGCAGTACGTC.

CDR3 sequence: CASSQERRDRSLWYF. DNA of the CDR3: TGTGCCAGCAGCCAAGAAAGGCGGGACAGATCCCTTTGGTATTTT. V and J are TRBV3-1 and TRBJ2-3; a possible D gene is TRBD1 (7 bases). Deletions cut 0 bases from V and 14 bases from J, with 21 bases between. This CDR3 spans 15 amino acids. Germline V gene lookup returns CDR1 LGHDT and CDR2 YNNKEL (reference sequence).

The chain recombines TRBV7-3 with TRBJ2-1, with 7 positions matching TRBD2. The CDR3 runs 14 residues. Germline V CDR1 and CDR2: SGHTA, FQGTGA. V was clipped by 4 bases and J by 1 base; unmatched bases: 1. The CDR3 region has the DNA TGTGCCAGCAGCTGGGGGGGGTCCTACAATGAGCAGTTCTTC. Residues: CASSWGGSYNEQFF.

The rearrangement uses TRBV7-9 and TRBJ1-2; D is ambiguous. CDR1 and CDR2 (germline): SEHNR, FQNEAQ (reference sequence). V was shortened by 6 bases and J by 4 bases, with 12 bases between the two germline ends. The CDR3 runs to 13 residues. The CDR3 reads CASRSIGSYGYTF. The CDR3 nucleotides are TGTGCCAGCAGGTCCATAGGGAGCTATGGCTACACCTTC.

In DNA, the CDR3 is TGCGCCAGCAGCTTGGAGACAGACTCCTACGAGCAGTACTTC. Residues: CASSLETDSYEQYF. The rearrangement uses TRBV5-1 and TRBJ2-7, with D possibly being TRBD1 (5 bases). Trimming pared 0 bases from V and 0 bases from J, leaving 7 bases between. This CDR3 has 14 residues. The germline gives CDR1 SGHRS, CDR2 YFSETQ.

This clonotype has just a few counts. The DNA for the CDR3 is TGTGCCAGCAGCGTAGCAGGGAGAACCCTAGCCAGCGGGGAGCTGTTTTTT. This gives the protein CASSVAGRTLASGELFF. The genes are TRBV9 and TRBJ2-2; D may correspond to TRBD1 or TRBD2 (5 bases each). V gave up 0 bases and J gave up 7 bases, with 19 bases separating them. Looked up from germline, CDR1 is SGDLS and CDR2 is YYNGEE. The CDR3 is made up of 17 amino acids. The variable domain in full, completed from reference TRBV9 and TRBJ2-2, reads DSGVTQTPKHLITATGQRVTLRCSPRSGDLSVYWYQQSLDQGLQFLIQYYNGEERAKGNILERFSAQQFPDLHSELNLSSLELGDSALYFCASSVAGRTLASGELFFGEGSRLTVL.

This clonotype was seen a single time. V and J are TRBV20-1 and TRBJ1-1; D remains ambiguous. CDR3 length equals 11 residues. The V end was cut by 5 bases, the J end by 8 bases, with 12 bases between. Germline values: CDR1 DFQATT, CDR2 SNEGSKA (reference sequence). Here the CDR3 DNA reads TGCAGTGCTGGACGAGGCGGGGAAGCTTTCTTT. It specifies CSAGRGGEAFF.

This clonotype was observed a handful of times. The gene calls are TRBV3-1 and TRBJ2-3; unclear D gene. V lost 1 base and J lost 5, with 13 bases in between. The CDR3 consists of 15 residues. The V gene's germline CDR1 is LGHDT and CDR2 YNNKEL (reference sequence). The CDR3 DNA reads TGTGCCAGCAGCCAAGTATACGACTGGGTAGATACGCAGTATTTT. Translation gives CASSQVYDWVDTQYF.

The gene calls are TRBV5-1 and TRBJ2-5, with 9 bases matching TRBD2. This CDR3 contains 15 residues. CDR1 is SGHRS and CDR2 is YFSETQ in the germline V gene. The V and J ends lost 3 bases and 2 bases, in that order; junction bases with no gene match: 5. The CDR3 DNA sequence: TGCGCCAGCAGCTCCGTAGCGGGGGAACAAGAGACCCAGTACTTC. This encodes CASSSVAGEQETQYF.